Below, 17 T cell receptor beta chains from the same sample are listed, as sequenced in a study of blood T cell repertoires in COVID-19. The protocol was immunoSEQ multiplex PCR, while the TCRdb copy is restricted to in-frame clones and leaves out a portion. The sample shows 100,000 to 150,000 clones, roughly 87% of them seen only once. Sequences were obtained from peripheral blood. These receptors were collected from a woman older than 75 with acute or convalescent COVID-19.

The chain employs TRBV6-5 and TRBJ2-2; D is possibly TRBD2 (5 bases). V lost 7 bases and J 5 bases, leaving 11 bases between the germline ends. This CDR3 has 13 residues. Germline loops: CDR1 MNHEY, CDR2 SVGAGI. CDR3 coding DNA: TGTGCCAGCACCCCAAGGAGGACCGGGGAGCTGTTTTTT. As protein: CASTPRRTGELFF.

In nucleotides, the CDR3 is TGCGCCAGCAGCGTATCGGGACATAGGGATGGCTACACCTTC. Its protein product is CASSVSGHRDGYTF. The rearrangement joins TRBV5-1 to TRBJ1-2; D perhaps matches TRBD1 (6 bases). Germline assignment: CDR1 SGHRS and CDR2 YFSETQ. This CDR3 is 14 amino acids long. The V end was cut by 4 bases, the J end by 6 bases, with 16 bases between.

The chain carries TRBV18 and TRBJ1-1; tentative D call: TRBD1 (5 bases). The CDR3 runs to 15 residues. V lost 6 bases to trimming and J lost 1 base, with 15 bases between them. Per the germline V gene, CDR1 is KGHSH and CDR2 is LQKENI. The CDR3 reads CASSPLTGPNTEAFF. The DNA for the CDR3 is TGTGCCAGCTCCCCGCTAACAGGCCCGAACACTGAAGCTTTCTTT.

V usage is TRBV11-2 and J usage is TRBJ2-3, with 7 positions matching TRBD1. With 5 bases clipped from V and 4 bases from J, the junction kept 12 bases outside the gene matches. This CDR3 has 16 amino acids. The germline V gene has CDR1 SGHAT and CDR2 FQNNGV. CDR3 DNA sequence: TGTGCCAGCAGCAATCCCGACAGGGCGGAAGCAGATACGCAGTATTTT. It is translated as CASSNPDRAEADTQYF.

The gene calls are TRBV11-2 and TRBJ2-7; 8 nucleotides align to TRBD1. J lost 6 bases, V lost 3 bases, and 7 bases had no gene match. CDR3 length equals 14 residues. Germline values: CDR1 SGHAT, CDR2 FQNNGV. The CDR3 protein is CASSFDRGSREQYF. CDR3 nucleotide sequence: TGTGCCAGCAGCTTCGACAGGGGATCGCGCGAGCAGTACTTC.

In nucleotides, the CDR3 is TGTGCCAGCAGTGAAAGAAGGGGATCCGAGCAGTACGTC. Amino acids: CASSERRGSEQYV. J is TRBJ2-7 and V is TRBV2; possibly TRBD1 for D (5 bases). The CDR3 consists of 13 residues. V gave up 2 bases and J gave up 6 bases, with 11 bases separating them. The germline gives CDR1 SNHLY, CDR2 FYNNEI.

V usage is TRBV19 and J usage is TRBJ1-6; tentatively, D is TRBD1 (6 bases). Per germline, CDR1 LNHDA and CDR2 SQIVND (reference sequence). V lost 8 bases to trimming and J lost 0 bases, with 14 bases between them. The CDR3 has 16 amino acids. The CDR3 DNA follows: TGTGCCAGTGGACAGCTCCCGAGCTCCTATAATTCACCCCTCCACTTT. Translation: CASGQLPSSYNSPLHF.

The rearrangement joins TRBV19 to TRBJ1-6, with a tentative D call TRBD1 (6 bases). The CDR3 is 13 amino acids. CDR1 is LNHDA and CDR2 is SQIVND in the germline V gene (reference sequence). The V and J ends lost 6 bases and 9 bases respectively, with 12 bases between them. The CDR3 sequence: CASSAGVRSPLHF. The CDR3 nucleotides read TGTGCCAGTAGCGCAGGGGTTCGTTCACCCCTCCACTTT.

The chain carries TRBV9 and TRBJ2-2, with 7 bases lining up with TRBD1. Losses at the gene ends were 2 bases for V and 2 bases for J; bases not matched to a gene: 6. The CDR3 is 16 residues long. Germline CDR1 SGDLS, CDR2 YYNGEE. In nucleotides, the CDR3 is TGTGCCAGCAGCGTTCGACAGGGACCCAACACCGGGGAGCTGTTTTTT. Its protein product is CASSVRQGPNTGELFF.

This rearrangement joins TRBV6-5 to TRBJ2-1; 8 nucleotides match TRBD2. Germline assignment: CDR1 MNHEY and CDR2 SVGAGI. The V and J ends lost 2 bases and 5 bases, in that order; junction bases with no gene match: 8. The CDR3 sequence is 16 residues long. The CDR3 DNA reads as TGTGCCAGCAGTTACGGTTGGATAGCGGGGCACAATGAGCAGTTCTTC. Residues: CASSYGWIAGHNEQFF.

This chain joins TRBV27 and TRBJ1-2, with D uncertain. Trimming removed 0 bases from V and 4 bases from J, with 9 bases in between. Germline assignment: CDR1 MNHEY and CDR2 SMNVEV (reference sequence). The CDR3 has 14 amino acids. The DNA for the CDR3 is TGTGCCAGCAGTTTATCGAGAGGAGCCTATGGCTACACCTTC. This sequence encodes CASSLSRGAYGYTF.

The CDR3: CASSQPRGRPGNTEAFF. The CDR3 DNA reads as TGCGCCAGCAGCCAACCCAGGGGGCGCCCGGGGAACACTGAAGCTTTCTTT. The rearrangement links TRBV4-1 to TRBJ1-1, with 8 bases identical to TRBD1. The V segment lost 2 bases and the J segment 1 base; nucleotides outside the gene matches: 9. Germline-derived CDR1 and CDR2 are MGHRA and YSYEKL. The CDR3 is 17 residues long.

The chain joins TRBV5-1 to TRBJ1-3; D is perhaps TRBD1 (5 bases). Germline lookup yields CDR1 SGHRS and CDR2 YFSETQ. V lost 5 bases and J 2 bases, leaving 14 bases between the germline ends. The CDR3 spans 15 residues. The CDR3 coding sequence is TGCGCCAGCAGGGCGGCAGGGCGACCTGGAAACACCATATATTTT. Its protein is CASRAAGRPGNTIYF.

V and J are TRBV7-9 and TRBJ1-2; TRBD1 might be the D (5 bases). V was cut by 3 bases and J by 8 bases, with 16 bases left in between. Germline assignment: CDR1 SEHNR and CDR2 FQNEAQ (reference sequence). This CDR3 has 14 residues. The CDR3 nucleotides are TGTGCCAGCAGCTTGGGCTATGTGGAGGGGGGCTACACCTTC. It is translated as CASSLGYVEGGYTF.

The chain has TRBV18 and TRBJ1-1; 8 bases match TRBD1. CDR1 KGHSH and CDR2 LQKENI come from the germline V gene. Trimming removed 2 bases from V and 10 bases from J; junction bases left unmatched: 6. The CDR3 sequence is 13 residues long. CDR3 sequence reads: CASSPGTGFGAFF. The CDR3 DNA reads as TGTGCCAGCTCACCAGGGACAGGATTTGGAGCTTTCTTT.

This chain links TRBV6-5 with TRBJ1-5; D might be TRBD1 (6 bases). CDR1 is MNHEY and CDR2 is SVGAGI in the germline V gene. Trimming took 6 bases from V and 3 from J, leaving 9 bases between them. The CDR3 contains 13 residues. The CDR3 DNA is TGTGCCAGCAGGGACAGTATCAATCAGCCCCAGCATTTT. Residues: CASRDSINQPQHF.

V is TRBV25-1 and J is TRBJ1-1, with a tentative D call TRBD1 (5 bases). V lost 7 bases and J lost 7, with 19 bases in between. The CDR3 is 14 amino acids. Germline V CDR1 and CDR2: MGHDK, SYGVNS. The CDR3, as DNA: TGTGCCAGCACCTCAACAGGTTATCGCGGTGAAGCTTTCTTT. Translated, it gives CASTSTGYRGEAFF.